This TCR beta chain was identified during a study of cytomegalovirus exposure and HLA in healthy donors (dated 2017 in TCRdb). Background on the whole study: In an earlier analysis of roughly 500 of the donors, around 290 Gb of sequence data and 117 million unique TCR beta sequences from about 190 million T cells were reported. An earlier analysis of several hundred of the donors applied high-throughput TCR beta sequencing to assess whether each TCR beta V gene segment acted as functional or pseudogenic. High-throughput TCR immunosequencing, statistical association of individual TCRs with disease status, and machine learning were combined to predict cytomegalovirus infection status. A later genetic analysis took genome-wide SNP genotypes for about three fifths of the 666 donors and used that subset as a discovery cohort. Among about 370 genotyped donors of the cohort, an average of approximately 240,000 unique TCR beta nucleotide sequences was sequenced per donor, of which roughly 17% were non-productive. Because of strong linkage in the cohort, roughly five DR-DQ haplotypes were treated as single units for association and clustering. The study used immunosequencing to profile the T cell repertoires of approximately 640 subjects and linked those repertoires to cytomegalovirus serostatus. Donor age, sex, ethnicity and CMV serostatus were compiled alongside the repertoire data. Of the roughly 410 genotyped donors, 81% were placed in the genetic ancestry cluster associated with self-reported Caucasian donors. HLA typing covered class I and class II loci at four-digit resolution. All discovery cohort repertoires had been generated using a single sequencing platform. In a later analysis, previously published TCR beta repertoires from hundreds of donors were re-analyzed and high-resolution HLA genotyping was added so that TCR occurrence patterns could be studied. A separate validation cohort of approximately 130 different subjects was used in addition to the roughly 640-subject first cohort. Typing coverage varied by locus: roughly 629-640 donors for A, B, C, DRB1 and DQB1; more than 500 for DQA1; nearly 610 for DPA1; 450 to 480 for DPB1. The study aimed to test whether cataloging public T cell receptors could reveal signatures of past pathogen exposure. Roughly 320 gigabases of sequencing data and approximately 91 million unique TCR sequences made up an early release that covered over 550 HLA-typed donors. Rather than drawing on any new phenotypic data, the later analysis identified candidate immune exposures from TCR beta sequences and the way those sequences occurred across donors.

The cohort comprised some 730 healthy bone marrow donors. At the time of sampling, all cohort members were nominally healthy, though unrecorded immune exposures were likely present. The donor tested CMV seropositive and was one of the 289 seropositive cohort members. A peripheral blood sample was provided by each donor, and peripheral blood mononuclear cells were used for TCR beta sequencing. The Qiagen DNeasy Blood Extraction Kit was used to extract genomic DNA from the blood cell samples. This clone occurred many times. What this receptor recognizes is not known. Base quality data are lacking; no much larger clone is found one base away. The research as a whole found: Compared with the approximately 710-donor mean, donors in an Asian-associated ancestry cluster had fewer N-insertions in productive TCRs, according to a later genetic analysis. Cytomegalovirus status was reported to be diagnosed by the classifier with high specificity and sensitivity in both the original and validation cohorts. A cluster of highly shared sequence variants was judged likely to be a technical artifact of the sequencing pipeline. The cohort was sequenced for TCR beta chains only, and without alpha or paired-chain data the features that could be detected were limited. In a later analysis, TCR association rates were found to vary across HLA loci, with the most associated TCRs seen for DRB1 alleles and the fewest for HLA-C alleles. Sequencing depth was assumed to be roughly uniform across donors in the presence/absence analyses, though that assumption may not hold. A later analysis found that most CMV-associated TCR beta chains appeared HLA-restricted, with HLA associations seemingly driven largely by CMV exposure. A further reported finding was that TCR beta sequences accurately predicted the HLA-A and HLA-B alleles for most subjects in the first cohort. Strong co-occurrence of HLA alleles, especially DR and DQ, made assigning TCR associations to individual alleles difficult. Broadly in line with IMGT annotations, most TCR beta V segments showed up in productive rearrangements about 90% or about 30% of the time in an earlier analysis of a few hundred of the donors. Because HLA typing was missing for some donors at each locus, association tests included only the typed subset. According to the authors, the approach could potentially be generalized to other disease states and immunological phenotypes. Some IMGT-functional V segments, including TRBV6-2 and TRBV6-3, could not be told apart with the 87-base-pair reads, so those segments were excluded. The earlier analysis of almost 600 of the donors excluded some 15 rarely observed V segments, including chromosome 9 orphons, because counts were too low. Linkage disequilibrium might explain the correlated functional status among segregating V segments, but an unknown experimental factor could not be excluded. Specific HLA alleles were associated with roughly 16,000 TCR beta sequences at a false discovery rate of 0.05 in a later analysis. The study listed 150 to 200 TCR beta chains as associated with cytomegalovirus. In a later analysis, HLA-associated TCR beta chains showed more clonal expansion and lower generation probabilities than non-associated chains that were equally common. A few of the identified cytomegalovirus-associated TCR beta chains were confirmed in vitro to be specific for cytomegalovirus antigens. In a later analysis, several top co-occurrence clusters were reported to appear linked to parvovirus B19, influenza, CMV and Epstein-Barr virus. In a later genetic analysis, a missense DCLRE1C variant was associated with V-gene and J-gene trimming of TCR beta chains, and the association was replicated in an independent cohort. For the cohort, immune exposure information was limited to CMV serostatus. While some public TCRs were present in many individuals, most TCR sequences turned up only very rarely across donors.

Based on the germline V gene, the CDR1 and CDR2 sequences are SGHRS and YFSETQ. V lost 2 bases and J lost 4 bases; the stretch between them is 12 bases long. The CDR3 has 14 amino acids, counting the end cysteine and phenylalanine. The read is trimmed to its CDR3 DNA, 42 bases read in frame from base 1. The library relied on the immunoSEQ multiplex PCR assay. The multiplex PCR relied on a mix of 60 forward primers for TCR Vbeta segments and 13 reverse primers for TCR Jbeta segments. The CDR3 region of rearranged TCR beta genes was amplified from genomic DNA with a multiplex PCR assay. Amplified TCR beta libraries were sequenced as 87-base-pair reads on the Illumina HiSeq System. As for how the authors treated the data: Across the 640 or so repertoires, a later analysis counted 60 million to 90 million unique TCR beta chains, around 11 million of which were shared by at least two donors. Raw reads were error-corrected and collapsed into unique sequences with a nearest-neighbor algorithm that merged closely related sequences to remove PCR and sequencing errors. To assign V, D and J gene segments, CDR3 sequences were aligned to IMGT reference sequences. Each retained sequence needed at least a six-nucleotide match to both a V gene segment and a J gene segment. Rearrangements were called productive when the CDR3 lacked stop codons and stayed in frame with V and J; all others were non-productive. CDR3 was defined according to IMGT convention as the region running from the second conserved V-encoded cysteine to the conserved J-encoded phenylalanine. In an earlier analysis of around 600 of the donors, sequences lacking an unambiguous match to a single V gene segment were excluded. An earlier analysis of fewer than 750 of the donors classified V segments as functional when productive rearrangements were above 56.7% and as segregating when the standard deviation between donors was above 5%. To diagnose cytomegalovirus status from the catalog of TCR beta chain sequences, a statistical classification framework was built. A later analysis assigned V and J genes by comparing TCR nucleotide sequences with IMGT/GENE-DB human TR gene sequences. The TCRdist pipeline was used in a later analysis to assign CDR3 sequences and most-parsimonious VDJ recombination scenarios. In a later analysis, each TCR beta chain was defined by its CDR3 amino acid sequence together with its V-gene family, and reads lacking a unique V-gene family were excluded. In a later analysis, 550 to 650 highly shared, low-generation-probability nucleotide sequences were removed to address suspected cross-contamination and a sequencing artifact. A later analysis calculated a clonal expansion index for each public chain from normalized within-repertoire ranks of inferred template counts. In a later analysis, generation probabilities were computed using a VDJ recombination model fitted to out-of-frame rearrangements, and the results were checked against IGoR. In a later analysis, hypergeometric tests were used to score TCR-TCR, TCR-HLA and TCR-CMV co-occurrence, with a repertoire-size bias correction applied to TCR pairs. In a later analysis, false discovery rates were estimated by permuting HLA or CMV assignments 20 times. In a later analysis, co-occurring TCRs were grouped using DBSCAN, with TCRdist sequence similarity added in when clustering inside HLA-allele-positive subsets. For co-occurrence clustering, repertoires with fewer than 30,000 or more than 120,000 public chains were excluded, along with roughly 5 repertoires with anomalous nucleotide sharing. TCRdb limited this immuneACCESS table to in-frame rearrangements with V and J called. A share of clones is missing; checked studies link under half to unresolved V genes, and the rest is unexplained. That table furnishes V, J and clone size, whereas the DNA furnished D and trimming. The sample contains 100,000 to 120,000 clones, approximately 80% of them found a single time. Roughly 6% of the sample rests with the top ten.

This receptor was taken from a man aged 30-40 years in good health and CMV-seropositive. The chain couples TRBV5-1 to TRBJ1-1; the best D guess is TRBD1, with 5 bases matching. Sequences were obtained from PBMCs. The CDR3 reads CASSFQGRGTEAFF. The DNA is TGCGCCAGCAGCTTTCAGGGTAGGGGCACTGAAGCTTTCTTT.